Shown below are 21 T cell receptor beta chains from a single sample sequenced in a study of blood T cells in healthy people across ages. A sample-barcoded 5' primer and a J-beta primer mix were used in a second PCR of roughly 6 to 11 cycles. Using its own MiXCR run on the 5' RACE reads, TCRdb lists one record per CDR3 protein. This table holds 500,000 to 650,000 distinct CDR3 sequences, over 25% found once. These data were also reused for a study on T cells of mothers and their children.

Input material: blood. Every receptor here comes from a boy aged 2 to 10 in good health.

This chain uses TRBV19 with TRBJ2-1, with D possibly being TRBD1 or TRBD2 (5 bases each). V was cut by 1 base and J by 2 bases, with 15 bases left in between. Germline V gene lookup returns CDR1 LNHDA and CDR2 SQIVND (reference sequence). The length of the CDR3 is 17 residues. The CDR3 region has the DNA TGTGCCAGTAGTATAGCGGGGCCGGGCAGTGCCTACAATGAGCAGTTCTTC. It encodes CASSIAGPGSAYNEQFF. Based on the CDR3 plus reference TRBV19 and TRBJ2-1, the full variable domain is DGGITQSPKYLFRKEGQNVTLSCEQNLNHDAMYWYRQDPGQGLRLIYYSQIVNDFQKGDIAEGYSVSREKKESFPLTVTSAQKNPTAFYLCASSIAGPGSAYNEQFFGPGTRLTVL.

This clonotype was found once. V usage is TRBV29-1 and J usage is TRBJ2-7; no clear D gene. Trimming shortened V by 4 bases and J by 3 bases, and 7 bases separated the two germline ends. Per germline, CDR1 SQVTM and CDR2 ANQGSEA. The CDR3 extends over 11 amino acids. The CDR3 DNA reads TGCAGCGTTGGGGGAATCTACGAGCAGTACTTC. Amino acids: CSVGGIYEQYF.

This clonotype was seen a few times. The rearrangement links TRBV20-1 to TRBJ2-1; D not resolved. The CDR3 runs to 13 residues. Germline V gene lookup returns CDR1 DFQATT and CDR2 SNEGSKA (reference sequence). V was cut by 0 bases and J by 4 bases, with 7 bases left in between. The CDR3 DNA reads TGCAGTGCTAGAGATCCCATTTACAATGAGCAGTTCTTC. Protein sequence: CSARDPIYNEQFF.

The chain carries TRBV5-5 and TRBJ2-1; a weak D match, TRBD1 (6 bases). The DNA end lines up better with TRBJ2-5; the J call may be wrong. The CDR3 sequence is 14 residues long. CDR1 and CDR2 from the germline V gene are SGHKS and YYEKEE (reference sequence). For the CDR3, the DNA is TGTGCCAGCAGCGACGCTACAGGGATCGAGACCCAGTACTTC. Translating it yields CASSDATGIETQYF.

This clonotype occurred a few times. The V and J genes are TRBV9 and TRBJ2-1; TRBD2 aligns across 13 bases. CDR3 length: 18 amino acids. The J segment lost 6 bases and the V segment lost 0 bases, leaving 9 bases of the junction unmatched. Germline V gene sequence: CDR1 SGDLS, CDR2 YYNGEE. CDR3 in DNA: TGTGCCAGCAGCGTAGGCAGTTCGGGACTAGCGGGGCTCAATGAGCAGTTCTTC. Its translation is CASSVGSSGLAGLNEQFF.

The CDR3 is CSARTGSGEKLFF. CDR3 nucleotides: TGCAGCGCTAGGACAGGGTCGGGTGAAAAACTGTTTTTT. V and J are TRBV29-1 and TRBJ1-4; 8 nucleotides line up with TRBD1. The CDR3 extends over 13 amino acids. Germline V gene lookup returns CDR1 SQVTM and CDR2 ANQGSEA. V shed 7 bases, J shed 7 bases, and the junction held 8 bases outside the gene matches.

This clonotype was seen once. The chain employs TRBV7-9 and TRBJ2-7; TRBD2 might be the D (5 bases). CDR3 length: 15 residues. Germline V CDR1 and CDR2: SEHNR, FQNEAQ (reference sequence). V dropped 6 bases and J dropped 1 base, with 16 bases sitting between them. The CDR3 DNA is TGTGCCAGCAGAAAAGAGGGATTCTCATCCTACGAGCAGTACTTC. Its protein product is CASRKEGFSSYEQYF.

This clonotype was seen a handful of times. The chain has TRBV4-2 and TRBJ2-2; the D gene is possibly TRBD2 (5 bases). CDR1 is LGHNA, CDR2 YNFKEQ, per germline. This CDR3 region has 13 residues. Trimming cost V 3 bases and J 5 bases, with 7 bases left between them. CDR3 sequence reads: CASSHGNTGELFF. As DNA, the CDR3 is TGTGCCAGCAGCCACGGGAATACCGGGGAGCTGTTTTTT.

This clonotype was counted between two and nine times. CDR3 loop: CSVRGGLVNEQFF. CDR3 DNA: TGCAGCGTTAGGGGGGGCCTGGTAAATGAGCAGTTCTTC. This chain connects TRBV29-1 to TRBJ2-1, with D maybe TRBD2 (7 bases). Looked up from germline, CDR1 is SQVTM and CDR2 is ANQGSEA. Trimming left V 5 bases short and J 7 bases short, with 15 bases between. The CDR3 consists of 13 residues.

The chain couples TRBV7-9 to TRBJ1-3; weak D call: TRBD1 (6 bases). Germline CDR1 SEHNR, CDR2 FQNEAQ (reference sequence). V was pared by 6 bases and J by 4 bases, with 25 bases between. The CDR3 consists of 18 residues. The CDR3 DNA follows: TGTGCCAGCAGGTCATGGCAGGTTCAGGGGCGAGGAGGAAACACCATATATTTT. This sequence encodes CASRSWQVQGRGGNTIYF.

The CDR3 is CASGGQDNQPQHF. DNA of the CDR3: TGTGCCAGCGGCGGGCAGGACAATCAGCCCCAGCATTTT. V is TRBV7-9 and J is TRBJ1-5, with D unclear. Germline V gene lookup returns CDR1 SEHNR and CDR2 FQNEAQ (reference sequence). Trimming took off 8 bases at V and 3 bases at J, with 11 bases between the two ends. The CDR3 runs to 13 residues.

The chain combines TRBV5-1 with TRBJ2-2; weak D call: TRBD1 (6 bases). The CDR3 contains 13 residues. CDR1 and CDR2 (germline): SGHRS, YFSETQ. V shed 6 bases and J shed 3 bases, with 9 bases lying between them. The CDR3 spells CASTSGDTGELFF. The CDR3, as DNA: TGCGCCAGCACCTCAGGGGACACCGGGGAGCTGTTTTTT.

Only a few counts were recorded for this clonotype. This chain joins TRBV5-1 and TRBJ1-6; TRBD1 matches 7 bases. With 7 bases clipped from V and 8 bases from J, the junction kept 9 bases outside the gene matches. The CDR3 has 14 amino acids. The germline V gene encodes CDR1 SGHRS and CDR2 YFSETQ. In DNA form, the CDR3 reads TGCGCCAGCGGGCCTTGGACAGGACATTCACCCCTCCACTTT. It codes for CASGPWTGHSPLHF. The full variable domain, in which reference TRBV5-1 and TRBJ1-6 provide the parts outside the CDR3, is KAGVTQTPRYLIKTRGQQVTLSCSPISGHRSVSWYQQTPGQGLQFLFEYFSETQRNKGNFPGRFSGRQFSNSRSEMNVSTLELGDSALYLCASGPWTGHSPLHFGNGTRLTVT.

The V gene is TRBV5-4, the J gene TRBJ2-5; D not resolved. Looked up from germline, CDR1 is SGHNT and CDR2 is YYREEE (reference sequence). The V end was cut by 1 base, the J end by 5 bases, with 15 bases between. There are 15 residues in the CDR3. This chain's CDR3 is CASSLSYFGRETQYF. DNA of the CDR3: TGTGCCAGCAGCTTGAGCTATTTCGGCAGGGAGACCCAGTACTTC.

The chain combines TRBV6-2 or TRBV6-3 with TRBJ2-7; TRBD2 aligns across 10 bases. The V gene end was trimmed by 7 bases and the J gene end by 3 bases; junction bases not matched to a gene: 9. The CDR3 runs 15 residues. The germline gives CDR1 MNHEY, CDR2 SVGEGT. The CDR3 here is CASNAFASGGYEQYF. The CDR3, as DNA: TGTGCCAGCAATGCTTTTGCTAGCGGGGGCTACGAGCAGTACTTC.

This clonotype has just a few counts. The chain has TRBV6-5 and TRBJ1-6; no reliable D call. This CDR3 contains 14 residues. The germline V gene encodes CDR1 MNHEY and CDR2 SVGAGI. Trimming removed 11 bases at V and 0 bases at J, with 11 bases between. Here the CDR3 reads CAGGSSSYNSPLHF. The CDR3 DNA reads TGTGCCGGCGGTTCTAGCTCCTATAATTCACCCCTCCACTTT.

The chain combines TRBV29-1 with TRBJ2-1; the D gene is possibly TRBD2 (6 bases). TRBJ2-7 explains the end of the DNA better; the J call may be wrong. Germline values: CDR1 SQVTM, CDR2 ANQGSEA. This CDR3 has 14 residues. The CDR3 sequence is CSVPVDGRGNEQYF. In nucleotides, the CDR3 is TGCAGCGTACCCGTAGACGGCCGCGGGAACGAGCAGTACTTC.

This clonotype appeared a few times. This chain links TRBV5-1 with TRBJ1-2, with no clear D. Per germline, CDR1 SGHRS and CDR2 YFSETQ. Trimming removed 0 bases from V and 1 base from J, with 13 bases in between. The CDR3 has 16 amino acids. Here the CDR3 reads CASSLDGPNINYGYTF. CDR3 sequence (DNA): TGCGCCAGCAGCTTGGATGGGCCAAATATTAACTATGGCTACACCTTC.

This clonotype was found a few times. The V and J genes are TRBV10-3 and TRBJ2-5, with 12 bases matching TRBD2. The DNA end is a closer match to TRBJ2-7, so the J assignment may be wrong. The CDR3 runs 16 residues. CDR1 ENHRY and CDR2 SYGVKD come from the germline V gene. The CDR3 loop is CAISGASGGDAYEQYF. The CDR3 DNA is TGTGCCATCAGTGGTGCTAGCGGGGGGGACGCCTACGAGCAGTACTTC.

This chain connects TRBV7-2 to TRBJ2-5; 9 positions agree with TRBD1. Germline trimming cut 2 bases from V and 3 bases from J; bases unmatched to any gene: 7. This CDR3 is 16 amino acids long. Germline V CDR1 and CDR2: SGHTA, FQGNSA. CDR3 sequence: CASSLSWDRVEETQYF. In DNA form, the CDR3 reads TGTGCCAGCAGCTTATCATGGGACAGGGTGGAAGAGACCCAGTACTTC.

This clonotype was seen only a few times. The genes are TRBV6-6 and TRBJ1-4; tentative D call: TRBD1 (6 bases). CDR3 length: 16 amino acids. Germline V gene lookup returns CDR1 MNHNY and CDR2 SVGAGI (reference sequence). Trimming left V 7 bases short and J 0 bases short, with 15 bases between. CDR3 protein: CASIAGVLATNEKLFF. CDR3 nucleotide sequence: TGTGCCAGCATCGCAGGGGTCCTTGCAACTAATGAAAAACTGTTTTTT.